Below are 14 T cell receptor beta chains sequenced from a single sample in a study of CD8 T cells in ankylosing spondylitis. Regarding the study as a whole: What appeared characteristic of ankylosing spondylitis blood was a TCR beta motif of 7 or 8 highly homologous variants.

TCRdb processed the 5' RACE reads anew with MiXCR; each CDR3 protein has one entry. Among roughly 300,000 distinct CDR3 sequences listed, approximately 8.2% were seen once. No cognate antigen is known for these TCRs. The sequencing input was blood, either unsorted or a sorted T cell fraction (not recorded which). The source of these receptors is a male donor with ankylosing spondylitis.

In its sample, this clonotype was seen a few times. The chain combines TRBV5-1 with TRBJ2-7; D ambiguous. Germline V CDR1 and CDR2: SGHRS, YFSETQ. This CDR3 has 15 residues. The germline V and J ends were trimmed by 3 bases and 3 bases, with 16 bases remaining between them. The CDR3 reads CASSSHGPRHYEQYF. The CDR3 DNA follows: TGCGCCAGCAGCTCCCACGGGCCTCGCCACTACGAGCAGTACTTC.

This clonotype came up many times. This chain joins TRBV6-1 and TRBJ1-6; 7 bases are shared with TRBD1. Germline assignment: CDR1 MNHNS and CDR2 SASEGT. The CDR3 extends over 13 amino acids. J was trimmed by 9 bases and V by 6 bases; bases with no gene match: 5. CDR3 DNA: TGTGCCAGCAGCGACAGGGCGGCTTCACCCCTCCACTTT. Protein product: CASSDRAASPLHF.

The chain carries TRBV7-2 and TRBJ2-3; D is uncertain. Germline V gene data show CDR1 as SGHTA and CDR2 as FQGNSA. This CDR3 spans 13 amino acids. The ends were cut back, 5 bases at V and 6 bases at J, with 12 bases in the middle. CDR3 bases: TGTGCCAGCAGCCGACTGGCTCCGGATACGCAGTATTTT. This codes for CASSRLAPDTQYF.

The chain links TRBV12-3 or TRBV12-4 to TRBJ1-5; a possible D gene is TRBD1 (5 bases). The CDR3 has 15 residues. Trimming pared 0 bases from V and 4 bases from J, leaving 10 bases between. CDR3: CASSLAGVTNQPQHF. In DNA, the CDR3 is TGTGCCAGCAGTTTAGCAGGGGTTACGAATCAGCCCCAGCATTTT.

This clonotype has more than one count but fewer than ten. The CDR3 loop reads CASSLTTSDYLRNEQFF. CDR3 DNA: TGTGCCAGCAGCTTAACGACTAGCGACTATCTTCGAAATGAGCAGTTCTTC. The chain couples TRBV7-3 to TRBJ2-1; TRBD2 agrees at 8 bases. With 0 bases clipped from V and 7 bases from J, the junction kept 11 bases outside the gene matches. There are 17 residues in the CDR3. Germline V gene data show CDR1 as SGHTA and CDR2 as FQGTGA.

In this sample, this clonotype turned up a few times. The CDR3 sequence is CAISESTSGWTATEAFF. For the CDR3, the DNA is TGTGCCATCAGTGAGTCTACGTCCGGCTGGACGGCCACTGAAGCTTTCTTT. The V call is TRBV10-3, the J call TRBJ1-1; D not resolved. Deletions cut 0 bases from V and 4 bases from J, with 18 bases between. The CDR3 length is 17 residues. Germline V lookup: CDR1 ENHRY, CDR2 SYGVKD.

This chain links TRBV7-9 with TRBJ2-7; D is unclear. Trimming left V 3 bases short and J 6 bases short, with 9 bases between. This CDR3 comprises 12 residues. Germline lookup yields CDR1 SEHNR and CDR2 FQNEAQ (reference sequence). This chain's CDR3 is CASSFSRAEQYF. The CDR3 nucleotides are TGTGCCAGCAGCTTCTCACGGGCCGAGCAGTACTTC.

This chain uses TRBV7-9 with TRBJ2-4, with D tentatively TRBD2 (5 bases). Trimming stripped 1 base from V and 6 bases from J, with 13 bases between. Germline loops: CDR1 SEHNR, CDR2 FQNEAQ (reference sequence). This CDR3 has 15 residues. The CDR3 loop is CASSLEGGSLNIQYF. The CDR3 DNA reads as TGTGCCAGCAGCTTAGAAGGAGGTTCCCTAAACATTCAGTACTTC.

This chain uses TRBV29-1 with TRBJ1-1; D gene ambiguous. The CDR3 runs 13 residues. CDR1 is SQVTM, CDR2 ANQGSEA, per germline. With 1 base removed from V and 5 bases from J, the gap between germline ends came to 11 bases. The CDR3 nucleotides are TGCAGCGTTGAAGGACACCCGGTTACTGAAGCTTTCTTT. Its protein product is CSVEGHPVTEAFF.

As for this clonotype: A read error may be the cause here, since a much bigger clone is one base away. V and J are TRBV11-3 and TRBJ2-7, with 9 bases lining up with TRBD1. The CDR3 is 14 residues long. Trimming took 6 bases from V and 2 from J; bases not matched to a gene: 5. Germline V gene data show CDR1 as SGHNT and CDR2 as YENEEA. CDR3: CASRNRDRAYEQYF. CDR3 coding DNA: TGTGCCAGCAGAAACCGGGACAGGGCCTACGAGCAGTACTTC.

V and J are TRBV25-1 and TRBJ2-5; TRBD2 is a possible D gene (6 bases). V dropped 0 bases and J dropped 0 bases, with 8 bases sitting between them. The germline gives CDR1 MGHDK, CDR2 SYGVNS. This CDR3 region has 15 residues. CDR3 sequence reads: CASSEYGGNQETQYF. CDR3 nucleotides: TGTGCCAGCAGTGAATATGGAGGGAACCAAGAGACCCAGTACTTC.

The chain carries TRBV5-6 and TRBJ1-4, with 8 nucleotides matching TRBD1. The CDR3 loop spans 15 amino acids. The germline V gene has CDR1 SGHDT and CDR2 YYEEEE. V was clipped by 0 bases and J by 4 bases; unmatched bases: 2. The CDR3 region has the DNA TGTGCCAGCAGCTTGGACAGGGGGATTAATGAAAAACTGTTTTTT. The encoded protein is CASSLDRGINEKLFF.

The table lists this clonotype with a few counts. The CDR3: CASSEIFSGTGELFF. In nucleotides, the CDR3 is TGTGCCAGCAGTGAGATTTTTAGCGGGACCGGGGAGCTGTTTTTT. The V gene is TRBV2, the J gene TRBJ2-2; 7 bases align to TRBD2. From germline, CDR1 is SNHLY and CDR2 FYNNEI. This CDR3 is built from 15 residues. Germline trimming cut 3 bases from V and 5 bases from J; bases unmatched to any gene: 6.

This clonotype has just a few counts. The chain employs TRBV6-1 and TRBJ2-1, with TRBD2 identical over 13 bases. J lost 6 bases, V lost 5 bases, and 4 bases had no gene match. This CDR3 spans 15 amino acids. CDR1 is MNHNS and CDR2 is SASEGT in the germline V gene. The chain's CDR3 is CASSPRLAGGNEQFF. The CDR3 coding sequence is TGTGCCAGCAGTCCCCGACTAGCGGGAGGCAATGAGCAGTTCTTC.